This T cell receptor beta chain was profiled in a study of blood T cell repertoires in COVID-19. Turning to the study itself: COVID-19 samples collected from the United States, Italy and Spain covered acute and convalescent phases. Sources were T cells, B-cell-depleted T cells, or PBMCs; the material itself was cDNA or gDNA.

CDR3 length equals 12 residues. V lost 2 bases and J lost 8, with 9 bases in between. Original data processing: Amplification with reference gene primers provided the estimates of nucleated cell counts. The table came from immunoSEQ multiplex PCR; TCRdb's copy has only in-frame clones and leaves some out. Clone size and V and J calls were adopted from that table, with D and trimming inferred from the DNA. The sample holds more than 95,000 clones, roughly 80% seen once. The sample consisted of peripheral blood. The rearrangement uses TRBV12-3 or TRBV12-4 and TRBJ1-1, with no clear D. The clonotype was recovered from a human donor in a cohort sampled during active COVID-19. In DNA, the CDR3 is TGTGCCAGCAGTTTACCCGACAAAGAAGCTTTCTTT. It is translated as CASSLPDKEAFF.